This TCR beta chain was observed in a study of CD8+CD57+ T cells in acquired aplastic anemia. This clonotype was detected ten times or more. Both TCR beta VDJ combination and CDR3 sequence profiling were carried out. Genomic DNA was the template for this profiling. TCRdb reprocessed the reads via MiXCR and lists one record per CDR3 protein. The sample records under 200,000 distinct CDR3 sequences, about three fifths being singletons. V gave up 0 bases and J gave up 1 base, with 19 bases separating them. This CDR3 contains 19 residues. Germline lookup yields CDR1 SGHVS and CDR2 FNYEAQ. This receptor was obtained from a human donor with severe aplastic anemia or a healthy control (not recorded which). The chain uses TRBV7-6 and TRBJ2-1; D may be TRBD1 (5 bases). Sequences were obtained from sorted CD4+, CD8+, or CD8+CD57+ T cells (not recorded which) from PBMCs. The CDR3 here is CASSLAGQGPGRSYNEQFF. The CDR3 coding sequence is TGTGCCAGCAGCTTAGCGGGCCAGGGTCCGGGCCGGTCCTACAATGAGCAGTTCTTC.